These T cell receptor beta chains were read from a single sample in a study of blood T cell repertoires in COVID-19. The assay was immunoSEQ multiplex PCR, and TCRdb's table has in-frame clones only and misses some. The table lists roughly 220,000 clones, 70% to 90% of them singletons, with roughly 4.3% in the top ten. The sample taken for sequencing was PBMCs or T cells enriched from blood (not recorded which). Receptor source: a man in his thirties or forties with acute COVID-19. Each CDR3 is given with its conserved first and last residue. D genes are given only for firm matches. Clone size, where shown, is once, few, many, or a class for clones that have expanded.

abundance	j_gene	d_gene	v_gene	len	CDR3nt	CDR3aa
-	TRBJ1-2	-	TRBV7-2	12	TGTGCCAGCAGCGGGGACATCTATGGCTACACCTTC	CASSGDIYGYTF
once	TRBJ2-7	TRBD2	TRBV9	15	TGTGCCAGTAGCGGGGGCGGGGGGAGCTCCTACGAGCAGTACTTC	CASSGGGGSSYEQYF
-	TRBJ1-3	TRBD1	TRBV7-9	17	TGTGCCAGCAGCGTAACCGGGACAGGGGGCTTTGGAAACACCATATATTTT	CASSVTGTGGFGNTIYF
-	TRBJ2-7	-	TRBV6-1	14	TGTGCCAGCAGTGAACGGCGGAGGGTCTACGAGCAGTACTTC	CASSERRRVYEQYF
-	TRBJ1-6	-	TRBV27	14	TGTGCCAGCAGTTTATCGCCCGGTAATTCACCCCTCCACTTT	CASSLSPGNSPLHF
once	TRBJ2-3	TRBD1	TRBV6-5	11	TGTGCCAGCAGCAAGGGGGCCACGCAGTATTTT	CASSKGATQYF
-	TRBJ1-1	TRBD1	TRBV25-1	15	TGTGCCAGCAGTGATAGCACAGGGGGACCCACTGAAGCTTTCTTT	CASSDSTGGPTEAFF
once	TRBJ2-3	-	TRBV19	11	TGTGCCAGTAGCCGTACAGATACGCAGTATTTT	CASSRTDTQYF
-	TRBJ2-1	TRBD1	TRBV6-4	16	TGTGCCAGCAGTGACTCGACAGGGGGCTCTCCCGTTGTGCAGTTCTTC	CASSDSTGGSPVVQFF
-	TRBJ2-3	TRBD2	TRBV27	17	TGTGCCAGCACCCTCCTCAGCGGGGGGGTGGGACGGAATACGCAGTATTTT	CASTLLSGGVGRNTQYF
-	TRBJ1-2	-	TRBV9	13	TGTGCCAGCAGCCTAACCGACAGCTATGGCTACACCTTC	CASSLTDSYGYTF
-	TRBJ2-3	TRBD2	TRBV6-4	15	TGTGCCAGCAGTGACGGTGTCGGGGGGGCAGATACGCAGTATTTT	CASSDGVGGADTQYF
few	TRBJ2-3	TRBD2	TRBV19	17	TGTGCCAGTAGAGGGACTAGCGGGGGCCGTAGCACAGATACGCAGTATTTT	CASRGTSGGRSTDTQYF
-	TRBJ2-5	-	TRBV11-3	14	TGTGCCAGCAGCTTAGATCCCTCAGTGGAGACCCAGTACTTC	CASSLDPSVETQYF
once	TRBJ2-7	-	TRBV6-1	14	TGTGCCAGCAGTGATATGGCCAGGGGCCACGAGCAGTACTTC	CASSDMARGHEQYF
-	TRBJ2-5	-	TRBV3-1/TRBV3-2	15	TGTGCCAGCAGCCAAGGGCGGGGCCAACGAGAGACCCAGTACTTC	CASSQGRGQRETQYF
many	TRBJ2-7	-	TRBV2	14	TGTGCCAGCAATTTTTTGGACAGAGCGAACGAGCAGTACTTC	CASNFLDRANEQYF
-	TRBJ2-1	TRBD2	TRBV7-3	13	TGTGCCAGCAGCTTAACGGCCGGGAGGGAGCAGTTCTTC	CASSLTAGREQFF
-	TRBJ2-7	TRBD2	TRBV28	14	TGTGCCAGCACCGAGGGCGGGGGGGCCTACGAGCAGTACTTC	CASTEGGGAYEQYF
-	TRBJ2-3	TRBD2	TRBV9	18	TGTGCCAGCAGCCCTTACGGACTAGCGGGGGGGTTCTCAGATACGCAGTATTTT	CASSPYGLAGGFSDTQYF
-	TRBJ1-4	-	TRBV3-1/TRBV3-2	17	TGTGCCAGCAGCCAAGATTACGGTGTTGTCACTAATGAAAAACTGTTTTTT	CASSQDYGVVTNEKLFF
-	TRBJ2-3	-	TRBV27	14	TGTGCCAGCAGGACGACAACCGTCACAGATACGCAGTATTTT	CASRTTTVTDTQYF
once	TRBJ2-5	TRBD2	TRBV7-3	16	TGTGCCAGCAGCTTAATGGCTAGCGGGGATCAAGAGACCCAGTACTTC	CASSLMASGDQETQYF
once	TRBJ2-7	-	TRBV5-1	12	TGCGCCAGCAGCCGGCCAGGGGACGAGCAGTACTTC	CASSRPGDEQYF
-	TRBJ2-7	-	TRBV19	14	TGTGCCAGTAGCTGGGGGGTCGGGACCTACGAGCAGTACTTC	CASSWGVGTYEQYF
-	TRBJ1-3	-	TRBV4-1	12	TGCGCCAGCAGTCACTCTGGAAACACCATATATTTT	CASSHSGNTIYF
-	TRBJ2-7	TRBD2	TRBV19	13	TGTGCCAGTAGTATAGGCTCGACTAGCCCGCAGTACTTC	CASSIGSTSPQYF
-	TRBJ2-4	TRBD2	TRBV5-4	16	TGTGCCAGCAGCTTGGCTAGCGGGGGGGCCGCTGACATTCAGTACTTC	CASSLASGGAADIQYF
-	TRBJ2-7	TRBD2	TRBV4-1	14	TGCGCCAGCAGCCAAGAGGCGGGGGGCTACGAGCAGTACTTC	CASSQEAGGYEQYF
-	TRBJ1-1	-	TRBV5-5	15	TGTGCCAGCAGCCCGGGGGTTGAAAGGAACACTGAAGCTTTCTTT	CASSPGVERNTEAFF
-	TRBJ2-1	TRBD2	TRBV19	13	TGTGCCAGTAGCCTCGGGACTAGCCGTGAGCAGTTCTTC	CASSLGTSREQFF
-	TRBJ2-5	TRBD2	TRBV7-6	15	TGTGCCAGCAGCTTAACTAGCGGGGGGCGAGAGACCCAGTACTTC	CASSLTSGGRETQYF
once	TRBJ2-1	TRBD2	TRBV4-1	19	TGCGCCAGCAGCCAATCACCTGCCGCCTCCGGCGGGGGTTACAATGAGCAGTTCTTC	CASSQSPAASGGGYNEQFF
-	TRBJ2-1	-	TRBV18	14	TGTGCCAGCTCACCACCGGTAGCGGATAATGAGCAGTTCTTC	CASSPPVADNEQFF
-	TRBJ1-2	TRBD1	TRBV14	13	TGTGCCAGCAGCCAGGGGGACAGAAGTGGCTACACCTTC	CASSQGDRSGYTF
-	TRBJ2-7	-	TRBV9	12	TGTGCCAGCAGCGTAGGAGACTCCGAGCAGTACTTC	CASSVGDSEQYF
-	TRBJ2-2	TRBD1	TRBV2	15	TGTGCCAGCCGCCGGGACAGGGGGAACACCGGGGAGCTGTTTTTT	CASRRDRGNTGELFF
few	TRBJ1-2	-	TRBV14	13	TGTGCCAGCAGCCAAGACAGGGGCTATGGCTACACCTTC	CASSQDRGYGYTF
-	TRBJ2-3	TRBD2	TRBV28	13	TGTGCCAGCAGGGAGAAGCTAGCGGGGGGGTTGAGTTTT	CASREKLAGGLSF
-	TRBJ1-6	TRBD1	TRBV7-6	16	TGTGCCAGCAGCCCCCAGGGGGGACAGGGCTATTCACCCCTCCACTTT	CASSPQGGQGYSPLHF
-	TRBJ1-1	-	TRBV5-1	16	TGCGCCAGCAGCTTATATACCGGGACAACCGGGACTGAAGCTTTCTTT	CASSLYTGTTGTEAFF
many	TRBJ2-3	-	TRBV10-1	15	TGCGCCAGCAGTGAGAGCTTAGCGGTAACAGATACGCAGTATTTT	CASSESLAVTDTQYF
-	TRBJ2-3	TRBD1	TRBV12-5	15	TGTGCTAGTGGTAACCGACAGGGGGGGACAGATACGCAGTATTTT	CASGNRQGGTDTQYF
-	TRBJ2-2	-	TRBV11-2	14	TGTGCCAGCAGCTTAGGACAGAACACCGGGGAGCTGTTTTTT	CASSLGQNTGELFF
-	TRBJ2-5	-	TRBV19	16	TGTGCCAGTAGTATCGAGGACGGGGGTACCCAAGAGACCCAGTACTTC	CASSIEDGGTQETQYF
-	TRBJ1-1	-	TRBV24-1	14	TGTGCCACCAGTGATAGCGGGGGCGGGAATGAAGCTTTCTTT	CATSDSGGGNEAFF
-	TRBJ1-5	-	TRBV21-1	14	TGTGCCAGCAAGACAGGGGGTATAAGTCAGCCCCAGCATTTT	CASKTGGISQPQHF
-	TRBJ1-3	-	TRBV5-6	13	TGTGCCAGCAGACCCCAGCGGATAAACACCATATATTTT	CASRPQRINTIYF
-	TRBJ1-3	-	TRBV6-5	14	TGTGCCAGCACCGCGGGCGGGGCTGGAAACACCATATATTTT	CASTAGGAGNTIYF
-	TRBJ1-1	-	TRBV25-1	11	TGTGCCAGCAGTAATGGCCCCGAAGCTTTCTTT	CASSNGPEAFF
-	TRBJ1-2	-	TRBV28	14	TGTGCCAGCAGTTCCCCCGGCGGAAACTATGGCTACACCTTC	CASSSPGGNYGYTF
few	TRBJ2-7	-	TRBV28	11	TGTGCCAGCATTAGTGGGCCGGAGCAGTACTTC	CASISGPEQYF
once	TRBJ2-3	TRBD1	TRBV28	16	TGTGCCAGCAGTGCGCCGGGACAGGCAAGCACAGATACGCAGTATTTT	CASSAPGQASTDTQYF